The 32 T cell receptor beta chains in this list originate from one sample, sequenced in a study of metastatic and nonmetastatic thyroid tumors. Prior to thyroid surgery, none of the patients had received any treatment. TCRdb ran MiXCR on the PCR reads. Of 25,000 to 30,000 clones listed, 20% to 25% are singletons. The sequencing input was blood. The receptors here all came from a female donor with papillary thyroid cancer or a benign thyroid nodule (not recorded which). Some clones in this sample may be carry-over from other donors' samples.

This chain uses TRBV5-1 with TRBJ1-1; D may be TRBD1 (6 bases). Trimming left V 3 bases short and J 7 bases short, with 13 bases between. Germline V lookup: CDR1 SGHRS, CDR2 YFSETQ. This CDR3 spans 13 amino acids. CDR3 region: CASSSTGANEAFF. CDR3 nucleotide sequence: TGCGCCAGCAGCTCGACAGGAGCAAATGAAGCTTTCTTT.

This clone was seen repeatedly, ten times or more. This chain links TRBV7-2 with TRBJ1-1; TRBD1 might be the D (5 bases). This CDR3 spans 17 amino acids. Germline values: CDR1 SGHTA, CDR2 FQGNSA. V was pared by 0 bases and J by 0 bases, with 14 bases between. Written as DNA, the CDR3 is TGTGCCAGCAGCTTAGCAATAGGGGAGAGATTGAACACTGAAGCTTTCTTT. Protein product: CASSLAIGERLNTEAFF.

The table lists this clone with many counts. This chain joins TRBV29-1 and TRBJ1-3, with TRBD1 as a possible D gene (6 bases). Germline V gene sequence: CDR1 SQVTM, CDR2 ANQGSEA. The CDR3 spans 13 residues. V shed 3 bases and J shed 3 bases, with 9 bases lying between them. The CDR3 coding sequence is TGCAGCGTTGAGGGGGGCGGTGGAAACACCATATATTTT. This sequence encodes CSVEGGGGNTIYF.

The table lists this clone with many counts. The rearrangement joins TRBV7-2 to TRBJ2-2; 11 bases match TRBD2. Germline V gives CDR1 SGHTA, CDR2 FQGNSA. This CDR3 region has 15 residues. The V gene end was trimmed by 5 bases and the J gene end by 4 bases; junction bases not matched to a gene: 3. CDR3 bases: TGTGCCAGCAGCGTTAGCGGGAGGGTCACCGGGGAGCTGTTTTTT. It translates to CASSVSGRVTGELFF. The full variable domain, rest sourced from reference TRBV7-2 and TRBJ2-2, is GAGVSQSPSNKVTEKGKDVELRCDPISGHTALYWYRQSLGQGLEFLIYFQGNSAPDKSGLPSDRFSAERTGGSVSTLTIQRTQQEDSAVYLCASSVSGRVTGELFFGEGSRLTVL.

This clone has ten or more counts. The genes are TRBV18 and TRBJ1-4, with 7 bases lining up with TRBD1. Losses at the gene ends were 3 bases for V and 7 bases for J; bases not matched to a gene: 11. Germline V gene data show CDR1 as KGHSH and CDR2 as LQKENI. The CDR3 runs to 16 residues. The CDR3, as DNA: TGTGCCAGCTCACCTGTTCCAACAGGGGAGGGTGAAAAACTGTTTTTT. As protein: CASSPVPTGEGEKLFF.

By frequency in the sample, this clone is medium-sized. The gene calls are TRBV6-5 and TRBJ2-6, with D unresolved. Per the germline V gene, CDR1 is MNHEY and CDR2 is SVGAGI. The CDR3 spans 17 residues. The ends were cut back, 0 bases at V and 0 bases at J, with 9 bases in the middle. CDR3 sequence (DNA): TGTGCCAGCAGTTACTCCCCCTTTCACTCTGGGGCCAACGTCCTGACTTTC. Protein sequence: CASSYSPFHSGANVLTF.

Many counts were recorded for this clone. The chain employs TRBV2 and TRBJ2-2; 9 bases align to TRBD1. The CDR3 contains 14 residues. CDR1 and CDR2 from the germline V gene are SNHLY and FYNNEI. V shed 9 bases, J shed 4 bases, and the junction held 6 bases outside the gene matches. The CDR3, as DNA: TGTGCCAGACAGGGGGCGCGGAGCACCGGGGAGCTGTTTTTT. Translation gives CARQGARSTGELFF. Full variable domain (missing parts from reference TRBV2 and TRBJ2-2): EPEVTQTPSHQVTQMGQEVILRCVPISNHLYFYWYRQILGQKVEFLVSFYNNEISEKSEIFDDQFSVERPDGSNFTLKIRSTKLEDSAMYFCARQGARSTGELFFGEGSRLTVL.

The chain employs TRBV7-8 and TRBJ2-1; 8 nucleotides match TRBD2. CDR1 is SGHVS, CDR2 FQNEAQ, per germline. The ends lost 8 bases at V and 5 bases at J; junction bases unmatched: 17. This CDR3 spans 17 amino acids. CDR3 amino acids: CASQAPPVLAAHNEQFF. The CDR3 coding sequence is TGTGCCAGCCAGGCGCCCCCGGTACTAGCGGCCCACAATGAGCAGTTCTTC.

This clone occurred many times. This could be a read error, since a much larger clone is one nucleotide away. The V and J genes are TRBV12-3 or TRBV12-4 and TRBJ2-1; tentative D call: TRBD1 (6 bases). The CDR3 contains 14 residues. This CDR3 is CASSSRTQGNERFF. The CDR3 DNA follows: TGTGCCAGCAGTTCCCGAACACAGGGCAATGAGCGGTTCTTC.

The sample holds many counts of this clone. The rearrangement links TRBV3-1 to TRBJ1-4; TRBD1 might be the D (5 bases). Germline V gives CDR1 LGHDT, CDR2 YNNKEL (reference sequence). This CDR3 region has 15 residues. The V gene lost 4 bases and the J gene lost 8 bases, with 17 bases spanning the gap. The CDR3 DNA is TGTGCCAGCAGCCCATCCGGGACGTCCCGAGAAAAACTGTTTTTT. Translated, it gives CASSPSGTSREKLFF.

This clone has only a few counts. The CDR3 is CASRSRGTSGSWVTQYF. CDR3 coding DNA: TGTGCCAGCAGGTCCCGAGGGACTAGCGGGAGTTGGGTGACCCAGTACTTC. The chain employs TRBV6-1 and TRBJ2-5; 14 positions match TRBD2. CDR1 and CDR2 from the germline V gene are MNHNS and SASEGT. The ends lost 6 bases at V and 7 bases at J; junction bases unmatched: 13. The CDR3 runs to 17 residues.

V and J are TRBV7-8 and TRBJ2-7; 10 nucleotides match TRBD2. Germline lookup yields CDR1 SGHVS and CDR2 FQNEAQ. The CDR3 has 17 residues. V dropped 1 base and J dropped 1; count of bases not matched to a gene: 7. The CDR3 DNA follows: TGTGCCAGCAGCTTAGGGGTTCTAGCGGGAGCATCCTACGAGCAGTACTTC. This codes for CASSLGVLAGASYEQYF.

This chain joins TRBV6-2 or TRBV6-3 and TRBJ2-5; tentative D call: TRBD2 (5 bases). The V end was cut by 0 bases, the J end by 1 base, with 15 bases between. Germline assignment: CDR1 MNHEY and CDR2 SVGEGT. This CDR3 spans 17 amino acids. The DNA of the CDR3 is TGTGCCAGCAGTTACTCGAGCAGCGGTACGGCCCAAGAGACCCAGTACTTC. It translates to CASSYSSSGTAQETQYF.

This chain connects TRBV28 to TRBJ1-2; TRBD1 matches 9 bases. The CDR3 consists of 16 residues. The V and J ends lost 6 bases and 1 base, in that order; junction bases with no gene match: 9. Germline V gene lookup returns CDR1 MDHEN and CDR2 SYDVKM. The CDR3 sequence: CASSIGQGIGNYGYTF. Here the CDR3 DNA reads TGTGCCAGCAGCATAGGACAGGGGATTGGTAACTATGGCTACACCTTC.

This clone was seen at least ten times. The V gene is TRBV20-1, the J gene TRBJ2-4; 7 bases agree with TRBD2. The trim removed 0 bases at V and 6 bases at J, leaving 5 bases unmatched. CDR3 length: 14 residues. CDR1 and CDR2 (germline): DFQATT, SNEGSKA (reference sequence). This CDR3 reads CSARERGGVNIQYF. The CDR3, as DNA: TGCAGTGCTAGAGAACGGGGAGGGGTAAACATTCAGTACTTC.

This clone was seen repeatedly, ten times or more. The chain is built from TRBV3-1 and TRBJ1-4; no reliable D call. The germline CDR1 and CDR2 sequences are LGHDT and YNNKEL (reference sequence). V dropped 1 base and J dropped 6 bases, with 12 bases sitting between them. This CDR3 is 15 amino acids long. CDR3 residues: CASSQASGLDEKLFF. CDR3 DNA sequence: TGTGCCAGCAGCCAAGCGTCCGGACTTGATGAAAAACTGTTTTTT.

Worth noting for this clone: A much larger clone lies a single base off, so this may be a read error. V is TRBV4-2 and J is TRBJ2-2; TRBD1 or TRBD2 may be the D gene (5 bases each). The CDR3 spans 14 residues. Germline CDR1 LGHNA, CDR2 YNFKEQ. CDR3 nucleotides: TGTGCCAGCAGCCCCACCCAGGACACCGGGGATCTGTTTTTT. Its protein product is CASSPTQDTGDLFF.

This chain uses TRBV20-1 with TRBJ2-7, with D uncertain. The germline V gene has CDR1 DFQATT and CDR2 SNEGSKA (reference sequence). V gave up 5 bases and J gave up 7 bases, with 18 bases separating them. The CDR3 consists of 13 residues. The CDR3 coding sequence is TGCAGTGCTCCCCCCGGATATTCGAGGGAGCAGTACTTC. Its translation is CSAPPGYSREQYF.

The table lists this clone with a few counts. The chain couples TRBV30 to TRBJ1-2; D is unclear. Germline-derived CDR1 and CDR2 are GTSNPN and SVGIG (reference sequence). The CDR3 has 13 amino acids. With 4 bases removed from V and 5 bases from J, the gap between germline ends came to 14 bases. The DNA of the CDR3 is TGTGCCTGGAACGCTGGGCTGGGGTATGGCTACACCTTC. Protein product: CAWNAGLGYGYTF.

At least ten counts were recorded for this clone. The chain recombines TRBV19 with TRBJ2-1, with a weak D call TRBD1 (6 bases). The CDR3 has 14 residues. Germline V CDR1 and CDR2: LNHDA, SQIVND (reference sequence). V was pared by 8 bases and J by 4 bases, with 15 bases between. CDR3: CASLKKTGYNEQFF. CDR3 nucleotides: TGTGCCAGTCTCAAAAAAACAGGGTACAATGAGCAGTTCTTC. The full variable domain, completed using reference TRBV19 and TRBJ2-1, is DGGITQSPKYLFRKEGQNVTLSCEQNLNHDAMYWYRQDPGQGLRLIYYSQIVNDFQKGDIAEGYSVSREKKESFPLTVTSAQKNPTAFYLCASLKKTGYNEQFFGPGTRLTVL.

Concerning this clone itself: A much larger clone sits a single nucleotide away, making a read error possible. DNA of the CDR3: TGTGCCAGCAGCCCCCCGGTGAGGTGGGCCTATGGCTACACCTTC. Its protein is CASSPPVRWAYGYTF. This rearrangement joins TRBV2 to TRBJ1-2, with unresolved D. Per germline, CDR1 SNHLY and CDR2 FYNNEI. This CDR3 spans 15 amino acids. The germline V and J ends were trimmed by 6 bases and 4 bases, with 18 bases remaining between them.

This clone was counted ten times or more. CDR3 region: CSAPHPLSQGARGYTF. CDR3 bases: TGCAGTGCTCCCCACCCATTGTCACAGGGGGCGCGGGGCTACACCTTC. The V gene is TRBV20-1, the J gene TRBJ1-2; 9 positions match TRBD1. The CDR3 has 16 residues. Germline V gene sequence: CDR1 DFQATT, CDR2 SNEGSKA (reference sequence). Trimming took 5 bases from V and 8 from J; bases not matched to a gene: 18.

In DNA, the CDR3 is TGTGCCAGCAGTTACTGGGGACAGCAAGAGACCCAGTACTTC. This gives the protein CASSYWGQQETQYF. The gene calls are TRBV6-6 and TRBJ2-5, with TRBD1 matching 7 bases. The CDR3 has 14 residues. The germline V gene encodes CDR1 MNHNY and CDR2 SVGAGI (reference sequence). Trimming removed 1 base from V and 2 bases from J; junction bases left unmatched: 1.

This clone has a count of ten or more. The chain uses TRBV4-1 and TRBJ2-7, with D possibly being TRBD2 (6 bases). Between the trimmed V and J ends, which lost 0 bases and 9 bases, there was a span of 15 bases. This CDR3 is 14 amino acids long. Looked up from germline, CDR1 is MGHRA and CDR2 is YSYEKL. The CDR3 here is CASSQEETGVGQYF. CDR3 DNA sequence: TGCGCCAGCAGCCAAGAGGAAACGGGAGTTGGGCAGTACTTC.

In its sample, this clone was seen a few times. The rearrangement uses TRBV2 and TRBJ1-6; 8 bases map to TRBD1. The CDR3 contains 15 residues. Per germline, CDR1 SNHLY and CDR2 FYNNEI. The J segment lost 8 bases and the V segment lost 8 bases, leaving 11 bases of the junction unmatched. The CDR3 here is CASRDRSGVDSPLHF. In nucleotides, the CDR3 is TGTGCCAGCCGGGACAGGTCCGGCGTGGATTCACCCCTCCACTTT. Full variable domain (missing parts from reference TRBV2 and TRBJ1-6): EPEVTQTPSHQVTQMGQEVILRCVPISNHLYFYWYRQILGQKVEFLVSFYNNEISEKSEIFDDQFSVERPDGSNFTLKIRSTKLEDSAMYFCASRDRSGVDSPLHFGNGTRLTVT.

This rearrangement joins TRBV27 to TRBJ1-2; 8 bases are shared with TRBD1. After removal of 0 bases from V and 8 bases from J, the junction contained 2 bases not matched to a gene. The length of the CDR3 is 13 residues. The germline V gene encodes CDR1 MNHEY and CDR2 SMNVEV (reference sequence). The CDR3 spells CASSLSDRVGYTF. The DNA of the CDR3 is TGTGCCAGCAGTTTATCGGACAGGGTAGGCTACACCTTC.

The chain couples TRBV18 to TRBJ2-7; D is perhaps TRBD1 (6 bases). The V gene's germline CDR1 is KGHSH and CDR2 LQKENI. V was trimmed by 3 bases and J by 0 bases, leaving 9 bases between them. The length of the CDR3 is 14 residues. CDR3 in amino acids: CASSPGQGSYEQYF. The CDR3 region has the DNA TGTGCCAGCTCACCGGGACAAGGCTCCTACGAGCAGTACTTC.

This clone was recorded many times. The V call is TRBV5-4, the J call TRBJ1-3, with 7 bases identical to TRBD1. This CDR3 has 18 amino acids. Trimming at V came to 6 bases and at J to 0 bases, leaving 15 bases not matched to a gene. Germline CDR1 reads SGHNT; CDR2 reads YYREEE (reference sequence). CDR3 residues: CASTSSGTDKVSGNTIYF. The CDR3 bases are TGTGCCAGCACTTCATCCGGGACAGACAAGGTCTCTGGAAACACCATATATTTT.

The chain joins TRBV20-1 to TRBJ2-3, with D perhaps TRBD1 or TRBD2 (5 bases each). Per the germline V gene, CDR1 is DFQATT and CDR2 is SNEGSKA (reference sequence). The CDR3 has 13 residues. Trimming removed 5 bases at V and 2 bases at J, with 11 bases between. The CDR3 spells CSASGRYTDTQYF. CDR3 bases: TGCAGTGCTTCGGGACGGTACACAGATACGCAGTATTTT.

There are many counts of this clone. The chain combines TRBV20-1 with TRBJ2-5; D ambiguous. Germline CDR1 reads DFQATT; CDR2 reads SNEGSKA (reference sequence). V lost 2 bases and J 0 bases, leaving 1 base between the germline ends. The CDR3 runs 11 residues. This CDR3 is CSARHQETQYF. The DNA of the CDR3 is TGCAGTGCTAGACACCAAGAGACCCAGTACTTC.

This clone was seen a handful of times. The junction departs from germline at one end; a sequencing error may be responsible. This chain uses TRBV6-2 or TRBV6-3 with TRBJ2-3, with TRBD2 identical over 11 bases. Germline CDR1 reads MNHEY; CDR2 reads SVGEGT. CDR3 length: 15 residues. CDR3 amino acids: CASSYTSGSTHTQYF. The CDR3 DNA is TGTGCCAGCAGTTACACTAGCGGGAGCACACATACTCAGTATTTT.

To note about this clone: A junction boundary mismatches the germline segment, possibly from a read error. The rearrangement uses TRBV4-2 and TRBJ2-2, with 7 nucleotides matching TRBD2. The germline gives CDR1 LGHNA, CDR2 YNFKEQ. This CDR3 spans 17 amino acids. CDR3 in DNA: TGTGTCAGCAGCCAAGATGACCGGGGGGCGAACACCGGGGAGCTGTTTTTT. Its protein is CVSSQDDRGANTGELFF.